This T cell receptor beta chain appears in the sequencing data of a study of blood T cell repertoires in COVID-19. Trimming took 5 bases from V and 3 from J, leaving 16 bases between them. Germline CDR1 reads SGHTA; CDR2 reads FQGNSA. This CDR3 is 15 amino acids long. Followed longitudinally, the Seattle patients had been enrolled during active infection. Sequenced by immunoSEQ multiplex PCR; TCRdb stores in-frame clones only, minus some. Of about 350,000 clones listed, 80% to 90% are singletons. Sequencing was performed on peripheral blood. This receptor was obtained from a woman in her sixties or seventies with COVID-19, enrolled during active disease. This rearrangement joins TRBV7-2 to TRBJ1-1, with D possibly being TRBD1 (5 bases). The CDR3 bases are TGTGCCAGCAGCCCGCAGGGTTTTGTGTACACTGAAGCTTTCTTT. Amino acids: CASSPQGFVYTEAFF.